This T cell receptor beta chain originates from a study of T-cell memory formation after mild COVID-19. Trimming shortened V by 1 base and J by 2 bases, and 12 bases separated the two germline ends. The CDR3 loop spans 15 amino acids. Per germline, CDR1 SGHRS and CDR2 YFSETQ. TCRdb reprocessed the 5' RACE reads via MiXCR and lists one record per CDR3 protein. The table records approximately 180,000 distinct CDR3 sequences, 16% of them present only once. This rearrangement joins TRBV5-1 to TRBJ2-5; D is possibly TRBD2 (5 bases). This TCR came from an adult woman who had mild COVID-19 (a few samples of this study predate the infection). Cell type and time point are not known. The specimen sequenced was PBMCs or a T cell subset sorted from them (not recorded which). The CDR3 region is CASSLKTRGQETQYF. CDR3 DNA sequence: TGCGCCAGCAGCTTGAAAACTAGAGGACAAGAGACCCAGTACTTC.